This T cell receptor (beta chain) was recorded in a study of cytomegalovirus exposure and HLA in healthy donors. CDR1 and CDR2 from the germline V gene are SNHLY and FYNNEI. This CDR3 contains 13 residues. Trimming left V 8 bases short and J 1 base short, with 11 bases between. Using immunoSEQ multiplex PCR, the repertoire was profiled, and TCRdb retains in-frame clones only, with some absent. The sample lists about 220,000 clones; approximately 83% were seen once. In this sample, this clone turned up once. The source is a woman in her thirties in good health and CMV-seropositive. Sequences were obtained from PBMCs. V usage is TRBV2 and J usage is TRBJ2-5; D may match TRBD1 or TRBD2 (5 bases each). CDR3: CASRGTAQETQYF. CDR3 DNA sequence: TGTGCCAGCCGTGGGACGGCCCAAGAGACCCAGTACTTC. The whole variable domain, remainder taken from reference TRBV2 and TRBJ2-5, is EPEVTQTPSHQVTQMGQEVILRCVPISNHLYFYWYRQILGQKVEFLVSFYNNEISEKSEIFDDQFSVERPDGSNFTLKIRSTKLEDSAMYFCASRGTAQETQYFGPGTRLLVL.